This paragraph reports one T cell receptor beta chain. Individuals drawn from some 25 US areas were roughly 18 to 95 years old. This specimen comes from a study of blood T cell repertoires in COVID-19. About the research overall: COVID-19 samples from acute and convalescent phases originated in the United States, Italy and Spain.

The repertoire was sequenced with immunoSEQ multiplex PCR; TCRdb's copy has only in-frame clones and lacks some. The data show 250,000 to 300,000 clones, more than 75% seen once. The receptor comes from a woman in her forties with acute COVID-19. The specimen sequenced was PBMCs or T cells enriched from blood (not recorded which).

DNA for the CDR3: TGTGCCAGCAGCTTAACCGGGACAAACTCTGGAAACACCATATATTTT. It is translated as CASSLTGTNSGNTIYF. The chain combines TRBV7-3 with TRBJ1-3; D is perhaps TRBD1 (6 bases). Germline-derived CDR1 and CDR2 are SGHTA and FQGTGA. The CDR3 length is 16 residues. V was clipped by 0 bases and J by 0 bases, with 9 bases between them.